The 16 T cell receptor beta chains presented below share a single source sample, sequenced in a study of response to subunit inactivated influenza vaccine listed by TCRdb under 2018. Library preparation used RT-PCR. The listed sequencing device is Illumina HiSeq 2500. Clones were called with MiXCR by TCRdb after fastp trimmed the public reads at Q25, and only in-frame beta chains were retained. Rows are combined by CDR3 protein, so each entry shows the most common genes and DNA. This sample gives hundreds of thousands of distinct CDR3 sequences in total; approximately 12% of them show up just once. The ten largest clones capture roughly 10% of the sample. This specimen was PBMCs from blood, taken on the day of vaccination. Receptors originate from a man aged 50-60 years who received an inactivated influenza vaccine. Donor details come from another sample of the same person, matched by shared clones.

This clonotype has a single count. The chain recombines TRBV7-9 with TRBJ2-3, with 9 bases identical to TRBD2. Germline assignment: CDR1 SEHNR and CDR2 FQNEAQ (reference sequence). The V gene end was trimmed by 4 bases and the J gene end by 7 bases; junction bases not matched to a gene: 15. The length of the CDR3 is 17 residues. CDR3 region: CASSSWRPGTSTYTQYF. CDR3 DNA: TGTGCCAGCAGCTCCTGGCGACCCGGGACTAGCACCTATACGCAGTATTTT.

This clonotype was counted many times. This chain connects TRBV7-9 to TRBJ2-7, with D unresolved. The ends were cut back, 1 base at V and 1 base at J, with 2 bases in the middle. This CDR3 is built from 12 residues. Germline V gives CDR1 SEHNR, CDR2 FQNEAQ (reference sequence). CDR3 residues: CASSLVSYEQYF. DNA of the CDR3: TGTGCCAGCAGCTTAGTGTCCTACGAGCAGTACTTC. Full variable domain (outside the CDR3, taken from reference TRBV7-9 and TRBJ2-7): DTGVSQNPRHKITKRGQNVTFRCDPISEHNRLYWYRQTLGQGPEFLTYFQNEAQLEKSRLLSDRFSAERPKGSFSTLEIQRTEQGDSAMYLCASSLVSYEQYFGPGTRLTVT.

The chain has TRBV6-2 or TRBV6-3 and TRBJ2-7; D is ambiguous. The V gene's germline CDR1 is MNHEY and CDR2 SVGEGT. The CDR3 is 16 amino acids. The ends were cut back, 5 bases at V and 2 bases at J, with 19 bases in the middle. The CDR3 bases are TGTGCCAGCAGTACGATCAACCCGGTATACGCCTACGAGCAGTACTTC. Encoded protein: CASSTINPVYAYEQYF.

This clonotype appeared many times. This chain links TRBV29-1 with TRBJ1-1, with D perhaps TRBD1 (5 bases). The CDR3 is 13 amino acids. V was trimmed by 3 bases and J by 0 bases, leaving 8 bases between them. The germline V gene has CDR1 SQVTM and CDR2 ANQGSEA. The chain's CDR3 is CSVEDILNTEAFF. The DNA of the CDR3 is TGCAGCGTTGAGGACATCTTGAACACTGAAGCTTTCTTT.

V usage is TRBV10-3 and J usage is TRBJ2-1; D is undetermined. This CDR3 has 15 amino acids. Germline-derived CDR1 and CDR2 are ENHRY and SYGVKD. V lost 2 bases, J lost 8 bases, and 16 bases lay in between. For the CDR3, the DNA is TGTGCCATCAGTGAGCCCCGTGCGTCCGGTCATGAGCAGTTCTTC. This codes for CAISEPRASGHEQFF.

This clonotype showed up many times. This chain's CDR3 is CSARETGGGYGYTF. CDR3 DNA: TGCAGTGCTAGAGAAACAGGGGGCGGGTATGGCTACACCTTC. The rearrangement uses TRBV20-1 and TRBJ1-2; 9 bases line up with TRBD1. This CDR3 is built from 14 residues. Per germline, CDR1 DFQATT and CDR2 SNEGSKA (reference sequence). The V gene end was trimmed by 0 bases and the J gene end by 5 bases; junction bases not matched to a gene: 4.

V is TRBV12-3 or TRBV12-4 and J is TRBJ2-7; D unresolved. The CDR3 extends over 14 amino acids. Between the trimmed V and J ends, which lost 6 bases and 5 bases, there was a span of 17 bases. CDR3 loop: CASSTLLGFHEQYF. In DNA, the CDR3 is TGTGCCAGCAGCACCCTTCTGGGGTTCCACGAGCAGTACTTC.

This clonotype occurred a few times. The chain carries TRBV6-4 and TRBJ2-7; D not certain. This CDR3 comprises 15 residues. The germline CDR1 and CDR2 sequences are MRHNA and SNTAGT. Trimming removed 4 bases from V and 0 bases from J, with 13 bases in between. The CDR3 nucleotides are TGTGCCAGCAGTGTACAGCCTACGAGCTCCTACGAGCAGTACTTC. It encodes CASSVQPTSSYEQYF.

This clonotype was counted many times. The chain links TRBV12-3 or TRBV12-4 to TRBJ2-7, with D possibly matching TRBD2 (5 bases). Trimming stripped 5 bases from V and 5 bases from J, with 16 bases between. This CDR3 has 14 residues. CDR3 in amino acids: CASSPLGSGHEQYF. Here the CDR3 DNA reads TGTGCCAGCAGTCCTCTAGGGAGCGGCCACGAGCAGTACTTC.

This clonotype came up a few times. The gene calls are TRBV4-3 and TRBJ2-5; tentative D call: TRBD1 (6 bases). This CDR3 has 15 residues. The V end lost 1 base, the J end lost 4 bases, and 13 bases lay between the germline ends. Germline assignment: CDR1 LGHNA and CDR2 YSLEER. CDR3 in amino acids: CASSQVFVRGETQYF. CDR3 coding DNA: TGCGCCAGCAGCCAAGTCTTCGTCAGGGGAGAGACCCAGTACTTC.

This clonotype was observed a few times. V and J are TRBV20-1 and TRBJ2-7; 7 bases fit TRBD2. This CDR3 spans 14 amino acids. Trimming cost V 0 bases and J 4 bases; bases outside gene matches: 6. Germline assignment: CDR1 DFQATT and CDR2 SNEGSKA (reference sequence). The CDR3 loop reads CSARDQMGGYEQYF. The CDR3 DNA sequence: TGCAGTGCTAGAGATCAAATGGGGGGGTACGAGCAGTACTTC.

This clonotype was recorded a few times. This chain joins TRBV12-3 or TRBV12-4 and TRBJ1-6; the D is unclear. The V and J ends lost 1 base and 10 bases respectively, with 11 bases between them. CDR3 length equals 14 residues. The CDR3 protein is CASSLGVLSSPLHF. Here the CDR3 DNA reads TGTGCCAGCAGTTTAGGCGTTTTGAGCTCACCCCTCCACTTT.

Note on this clonotype: This sequence may be a read error, since a much larger clone differs from it by one base. This chain uses TRBV20-1 with TRBJ2-1, with D hard to call. From germline, CDR1 is DFQATT and CDR2 SNEGSKA (reference sequence). The V end was cut by 3 bases, the J end by 5 bases, with 2 bases between. The CDR3 is made up of 10 amino acids. CDR3 DNA: TGCAGTGCTAGCGACAATGAGCAGTTCTTC. Its translation is CSASDNEQFF.

This clonotype was counted only a few times. The CDR3 sequence is CASSHGTGYQETQYF. The CDR3 DNA reads TGCGCCAGCAGCCACGGGACAGGCTACCAAGAGACCCAGTACTTC. The gene calls are TRBV5-1 and TRBJ2-5; 8 nucleotides match TRBD1. CDR3 length: 15 amino acids. The V gene's germline CDR1 is SGHRS and CDR2 YFSETQ. V trimming: 4 bases; J trimming: 0 bases; junction bases outside the gene matches: 5.

Ten or more counts support this clonotype. The rearrangement links TRBV15 to TRBJ2-5; weak D call: TRBD1 (6 bases). V dropped 1 base and J dropped 2 bases, with 11 bases sitting between them. The germline V gene encodes CDR1 LNHNV and CDR2 YYDKDF (reference sequence). The CDR3 has 15 residues. This CDR3 is CATSRAGTPQETQYF. The CDR3 bases are TGTGCCACCAGCAGAGCCGGGACACCTCAAGAGACCCAGTACTTC.

A few counts support this clonotype. The J gene is TRBJ2-2, the V gene TRBV5-1, with TRBD2 identical over 10 bases. This CDR3 comprises 16 residues. Germline lookup yields CDR1 SGHRS and CDR2 YFSETQ. V was clipped by 4 bases and J by 1 base; unmatched bases: 4. CDR3: CASSTGLAVNTGELFF. For the CDR3, the DNA is TGCGCCAGCAGCACTGGACTAGCGGTGAACACCGGGGAGCTGTTTTTT.